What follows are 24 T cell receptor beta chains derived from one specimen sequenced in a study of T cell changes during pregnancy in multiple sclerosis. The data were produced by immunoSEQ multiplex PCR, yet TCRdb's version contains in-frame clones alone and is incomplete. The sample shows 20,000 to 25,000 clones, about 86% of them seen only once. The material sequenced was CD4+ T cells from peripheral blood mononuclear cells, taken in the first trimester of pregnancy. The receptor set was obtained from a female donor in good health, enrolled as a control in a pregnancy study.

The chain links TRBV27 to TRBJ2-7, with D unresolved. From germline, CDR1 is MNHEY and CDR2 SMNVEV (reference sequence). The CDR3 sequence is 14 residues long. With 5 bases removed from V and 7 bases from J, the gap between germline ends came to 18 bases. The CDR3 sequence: CASSKEWPNPEQYF. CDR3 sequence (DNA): TGTGCCAGCAGTAAGGAGTGGCCGAACCCAGAGCAGTACTTC.

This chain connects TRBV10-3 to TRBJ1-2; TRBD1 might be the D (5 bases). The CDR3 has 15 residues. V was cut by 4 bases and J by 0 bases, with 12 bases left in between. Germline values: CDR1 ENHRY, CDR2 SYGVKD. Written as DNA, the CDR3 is TGTGCCATCAGTGGGGGGGGGAGAGCTAACTATGGCTACACCTTC. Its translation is CAISGGGRANYGYTF.

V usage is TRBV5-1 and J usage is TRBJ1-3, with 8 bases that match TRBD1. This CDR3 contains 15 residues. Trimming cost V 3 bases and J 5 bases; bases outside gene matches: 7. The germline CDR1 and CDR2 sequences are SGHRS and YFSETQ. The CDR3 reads CASSSPGQGRNTIYF. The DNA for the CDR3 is TGCGCCAGCAGCTCCCCCGGACAGGGTCGAAACACCATATATTTT.

CDR3 coding DNA: TGTGCCAGCAGCCAAGACCAATGGGACTGGCCTAGCGGGCAACTTACGAACACCGGGGAGCTGTTTTTT. This translates into CASSQDQWDWPSGQLTNTGELFF. The chain joins TRBV4-2 to TRBJ2-2; 8 bases are a match to TRBD2. Germline V gene lookup returns CDR1 LGHNA and CDR2 YNFKEQ. The CDR3 totals 23 residues. V shed 0 bases and J 0 bases; nucleotides not matched to a gene: 21.

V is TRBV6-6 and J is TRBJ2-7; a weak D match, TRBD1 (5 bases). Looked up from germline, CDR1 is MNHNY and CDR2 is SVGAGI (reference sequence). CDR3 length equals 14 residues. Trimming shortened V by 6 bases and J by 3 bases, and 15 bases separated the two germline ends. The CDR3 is CASSLDQGSYEQYF. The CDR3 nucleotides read TGTGCCAGCAGCCTCGACCAGGGAAGCTACGAGCAGTACTTC.

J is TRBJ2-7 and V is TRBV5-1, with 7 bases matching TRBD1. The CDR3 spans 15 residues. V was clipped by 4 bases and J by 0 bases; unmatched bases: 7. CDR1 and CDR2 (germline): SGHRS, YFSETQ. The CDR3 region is CASSEGTVISYEQYF. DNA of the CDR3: TGCGCCAGCAGCGAAGGGACAGTAATCTCCTACGAGCAGTACTTC.

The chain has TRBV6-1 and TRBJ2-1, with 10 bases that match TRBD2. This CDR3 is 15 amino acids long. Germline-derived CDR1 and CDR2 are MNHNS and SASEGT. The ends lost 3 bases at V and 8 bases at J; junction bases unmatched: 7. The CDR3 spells CASSDQASGGDEQFF. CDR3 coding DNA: TGTGCCAGCAGTGATCAGGCTAGCGGGGGAGATGAGCAGTTCTTC.

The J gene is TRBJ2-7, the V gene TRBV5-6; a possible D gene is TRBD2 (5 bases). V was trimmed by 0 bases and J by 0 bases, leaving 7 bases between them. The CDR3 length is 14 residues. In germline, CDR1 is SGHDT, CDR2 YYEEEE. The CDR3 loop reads CASSLAGGSYEQYF. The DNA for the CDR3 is TGTGCCAGCAGCTTGGCAGGAGGCTCCTACGAGCAGTACTTC.

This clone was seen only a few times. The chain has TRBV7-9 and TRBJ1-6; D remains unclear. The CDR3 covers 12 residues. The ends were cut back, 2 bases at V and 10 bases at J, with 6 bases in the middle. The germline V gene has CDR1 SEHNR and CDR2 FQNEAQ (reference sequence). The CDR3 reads CASSLSSSPLHF. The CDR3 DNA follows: TGTGCCAGCAGCTTATCGTCCTCACCCCTCCACTTT.

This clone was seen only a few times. As DNA, the CDR3 is TGTGCCAGCAGTGGGACAGGACCGGGGAACCATGGCTACACCTTC. Its translation: CASSGTGPGNHGYTF. The V and J genes are TRBV27 and TRBJ1-2; 8 bases match TRBD1. The CDR3 contains 15 residues. V lost 5 bases and J lost 6; bases outside the gene matches: 11. Germline V gene lookup returns CDR1 MNHEY and CDR2 SMNVEV (reference sequence).

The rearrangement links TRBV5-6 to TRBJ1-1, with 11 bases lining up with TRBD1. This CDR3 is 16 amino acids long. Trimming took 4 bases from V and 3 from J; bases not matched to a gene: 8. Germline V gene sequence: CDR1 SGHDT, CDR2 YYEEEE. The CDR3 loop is CASSLAGQGVDTEAFF. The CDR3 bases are TGTGCCAGCAGCCTAGCGGGACAGGGGGTTGACACTGAAGCTTTCTTT.

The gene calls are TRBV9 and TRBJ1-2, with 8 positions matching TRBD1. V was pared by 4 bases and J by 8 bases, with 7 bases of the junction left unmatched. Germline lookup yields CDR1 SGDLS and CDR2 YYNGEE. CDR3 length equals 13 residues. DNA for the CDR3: TGTGCCAGCAGCCCAGGACAGGGAAGGGGCTACACCTTC. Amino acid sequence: CASSPGQGRGYTF.

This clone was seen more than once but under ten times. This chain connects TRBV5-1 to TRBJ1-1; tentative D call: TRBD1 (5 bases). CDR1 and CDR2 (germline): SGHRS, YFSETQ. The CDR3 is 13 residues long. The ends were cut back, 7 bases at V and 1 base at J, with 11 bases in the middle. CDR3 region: CASRRTGNTEAFF. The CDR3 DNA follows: TGCGCCAGCCGGCGAACAGGGAACACTGAAGCTTTCTTT.

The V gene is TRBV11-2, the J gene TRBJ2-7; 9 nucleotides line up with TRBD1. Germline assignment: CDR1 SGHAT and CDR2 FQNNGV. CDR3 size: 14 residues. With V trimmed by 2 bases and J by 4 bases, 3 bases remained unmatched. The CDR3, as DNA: TGTGCCAGCAGCTTAAGACAGGGGGTGTACGAGCAGTACTTC. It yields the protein CASSLRQGVYEQYF.

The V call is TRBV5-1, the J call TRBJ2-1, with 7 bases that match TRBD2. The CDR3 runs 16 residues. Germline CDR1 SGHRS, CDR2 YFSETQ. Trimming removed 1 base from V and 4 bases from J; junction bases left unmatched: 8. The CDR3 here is CASSLSGGGLYNEQFF. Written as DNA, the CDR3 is TGCGCCAGCAGCTTGTCGGGAGGTGGGCTTTACAATGAGCAGTTCTTC. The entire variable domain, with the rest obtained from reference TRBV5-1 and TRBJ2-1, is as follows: KAGVTQTPRYLIKTRGQQVTLSCSPISGHRSVSWYQQTPGQGLQFLFEYFSETQRNKGNFPGRFSGRQFSNSRSEMNVSTLELGDSALYLCASSLSGGGLYNEQFFGPGTRLTVL.

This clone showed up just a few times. The CDR3 region has the DNA TGTGCCAGCAGCTTGGCCCGACTAGCGGGGGGGACGGAGCTGTTTTTT. It specifies CASSLARLAGGTELFF. This chain connects TRBV7-2 to TRBJ2-2; 14 nucleotides align to TRBD2. The CDR3 has 16 amino acids. Germline CDR1 is SGHTA and CDR2 is FQGNSA. The V and J ends lost 3 bases and 10 bases, in that order; junction bases with no gene match: 7.

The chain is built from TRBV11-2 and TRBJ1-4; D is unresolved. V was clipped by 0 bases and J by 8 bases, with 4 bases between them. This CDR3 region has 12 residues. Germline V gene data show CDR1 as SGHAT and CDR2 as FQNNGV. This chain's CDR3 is CASSLDREKLFF. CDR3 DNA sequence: TGTGCCAGCAGCTTAGATCGGGAAAAACTGTTTTTT. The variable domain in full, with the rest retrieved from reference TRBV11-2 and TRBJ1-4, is EAGVAQSPRYKIIEKRQSVAFWCNPISGHATLYWYQQILGQGPKLLIQFQNNGVVDDSQLPKDRFSAERLKGVDSTLKIQPAKLEDSAVYLCASSLDREKLFFGSGTQLSVL.

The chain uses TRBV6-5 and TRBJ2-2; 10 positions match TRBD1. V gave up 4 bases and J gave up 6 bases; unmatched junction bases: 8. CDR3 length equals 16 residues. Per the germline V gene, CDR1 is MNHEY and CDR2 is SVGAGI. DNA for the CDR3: TGTGCCAGCAGTTTGGACAGGGGGAGGTTAGCCGGGGAGCTGTTTTTT. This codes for CASSLDRGRLAGELFF.

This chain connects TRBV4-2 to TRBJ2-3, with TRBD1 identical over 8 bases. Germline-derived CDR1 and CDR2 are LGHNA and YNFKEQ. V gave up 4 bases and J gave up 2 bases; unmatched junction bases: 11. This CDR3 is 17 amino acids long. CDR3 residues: CASSLTTGGSHTDTQYF. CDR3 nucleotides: TGTGCCAGCAGCCTCACCACAGGGGGGAGTCACACAGATACGCAGTATTTT.

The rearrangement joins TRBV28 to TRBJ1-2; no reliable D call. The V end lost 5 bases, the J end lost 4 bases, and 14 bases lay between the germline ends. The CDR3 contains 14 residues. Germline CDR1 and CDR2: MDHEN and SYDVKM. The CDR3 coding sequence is TGTGCCAGCAGTCCCACTGATAACCTCTATGGCTACACCTTC. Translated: CASSPTDNLYGYTF.

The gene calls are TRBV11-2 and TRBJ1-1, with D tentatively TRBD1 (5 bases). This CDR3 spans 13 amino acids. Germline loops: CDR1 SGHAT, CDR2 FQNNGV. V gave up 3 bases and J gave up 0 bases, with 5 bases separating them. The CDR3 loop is CASSFRVNTEAFF. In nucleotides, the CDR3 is TGTGCCAGCAGCTTCAGGGTGAACACTGAAGCTTTCTTT.

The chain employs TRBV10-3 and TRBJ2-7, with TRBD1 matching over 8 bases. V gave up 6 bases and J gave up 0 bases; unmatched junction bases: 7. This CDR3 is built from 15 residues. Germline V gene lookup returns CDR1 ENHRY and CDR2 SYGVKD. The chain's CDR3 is CAISPGQGDSYEQYF. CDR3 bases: TGTGCCATCAGCCCCGGACAGGGAGACTCCTACGAGCAGTACTTC.

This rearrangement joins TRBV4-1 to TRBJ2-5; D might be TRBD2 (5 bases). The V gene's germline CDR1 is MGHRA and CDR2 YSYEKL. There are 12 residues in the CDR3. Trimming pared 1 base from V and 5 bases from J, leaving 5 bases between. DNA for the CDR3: TGCGCCAGCAGCCAAGGGAGGGAGACCCAGTACTTC. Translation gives CASSQGRETQYF.

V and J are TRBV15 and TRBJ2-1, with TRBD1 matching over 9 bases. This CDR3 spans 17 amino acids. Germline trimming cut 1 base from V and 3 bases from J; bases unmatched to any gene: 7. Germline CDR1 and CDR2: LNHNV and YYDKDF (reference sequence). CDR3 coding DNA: TGTGCCACCAGCAGAGGTCCTCCGGGACAGGGCTACAATGAGCAGTTCTTC. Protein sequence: CATSRGPPGQGYNEQFF.